This entry lists 14 T cell receptor beta chains sequenced from one sample in a study of human T cells and chemical hapten exposure. TCRdb reanalysed the RACE reads using MiXCR and keeps one entry per CDR3 protein. The table has some 89,000 distinct CDR3 sequences, 9.5% to 13% seen once. Time point in this sample: patch test 2, 6 weeks after DPC sensitization. Treatment in this sample: therapeutic diphenylcyclopropenone sensitization with weekly scalp DPC. Sample: whole blood, taken in connection with sensitization to the hapten diphenylcyclopropenone (DPC). The receptor source for this set is a woman in her 30s with alopecia areata. Some clones in this sample may be carry-over from other donors' samples.

Many counts were recorded for this clonotype. The V gene is TRBV24-1, the J gene TRBJ2-1; the match to TRBD2 covers 9 bases. Germline CDR1 and CDR2: KGHDR and SFDVKD. The CDR3 contains 16 residues. J lost 3 bases, V lost 7 bases, and 9 bases had no gene match. CDR3 bases: TGTGCCACCAGCTCTAGCGGGGACTCCTACTACAATGAGCAGTTCTTC. Translating it yields CATSSSGDSYYNEQFF.

A remark on this clonotype: This may be a read error: a much more frequent sequence differs by one nucleotide. The rearrangement uses TRBV6-6 and TRBJ2-3; D unresolved. Trimming shortened V by 6 bases and J by 5 bases, and 9 bases separated the two germline ends. Germline V gene sequence: CDR1 MNHNY, CDR2 SVGAGI (reference sequence). CDR3 length: 12 residues. The CDR3 bases are TGTGCCAGCAGGGCCCCCATAGATACGCAGTATTTT. Translating it yields CASRAPIDTQYF.

The table lists this clonotype with many counts. The J gene is TRBJ1-6, the V gene TRBV7-9; D not certain. The CDR3 is 15 residues long. CDR1 and CDR2 from the germline V gene are SEHNR and FQNEAQ (reference sequence). Trimming took off 1 base at V and 7 bases at J, with 11 bases between the two ends. For the CDR3, the DNA is TGTGCCAGCAGCTTAGATAGCATACGGAATTCACCCCTCCACTTT. It is translated as CASSLDSIRNSPLHF.

This clonotype was found a few times. The V gene is TRBV10-3, the J gene TRBJ2-2, with TRBD1 identical over 7 bases. V shed 8 bases and J 6 bases; nucleotides not matched to a gene: 0. This CDR3 region has 11 residues. Looked up from germline, CDR1 is ENHRY and CDR2 is SYGVKD. Here the CDR3 DNA reads TGTGCCATCGGGACAGCCGGGGAGCTGTTTTTT. Amino acids: CAIGTAGELFF.

This clonotype was seen at least ten times. The chain joins TRBV20-1 to TRBJ1-1, with a possible D match to TRBD1 (5 bases). The length of the CDR3 is 15 residues. With 0 bases removed from V and 1 base from J, the gap between germline ends came to 12 bases. Germline V gene lookup returns CDR1 DFQATT and CDR2 SNEGSKA (reference sequence). For the CDR3, the DNA is TGCAGTGCTAGAGACCCCATACAGGCGAACACTGAAGCTTTCTTT. This sequence encodes CSARDPIQANTEAFF.

This clonotype was observed a handful of times. The rearrangement joins TRBV7-3 to TRBJ1-6; maybe TRBD1 (5 bases). CDR1 and CDR2 (germline): SGHTA, FQGTGA. This CDR3 spans 13 amino acids. The V gene lost 7 bases and the J gene lost 7 bases, with 11 bases spanning the gap. The CDR3 nucleotides are TGTGCCAGCACCAGGGATAGGAATTCACCCCTCCACTTT. Translated: CASTRDRNSPLHF.

V usage is TRBV29-1 and J usage is TRBJ2-3, with TRBD1 matching 7 bases. The length of the CDR3 is 13 residues. Losses at the gene ends were 7 bases for V and 3 bases for J; bases not matched to a gene: 7. Germline V gene sequence: CDR1 SQVTM, CDR2 ANQGSEA. Written as DNA, the CDR3 is TGCAGCGCTCCCTCGACAGGGACAGATACGCAGTATTTT. This gives the protein CSAPSTGTDTQYF.

This clonotype has at least ten counts. This sequence joins TRBV6-2 or TRBV6-3 and TRBJ2-7; unclear D gene. The V gene lost 7 bases and the J gene lost 9 bases, with 16 bases spanning the gap. Germline CDR1 MNHEY, CDR2 SVGEGT. This CDR3 spans 12 amino acids. The CDR3 loop reads CASTESGPAQYF. CDR3 bases: TGTGCCAGCACCGAGTCCGGACCCGCGCAGTACTTC.

This clonotype has ten or more counts. The rearrangement links TRBV4-3 to TRBJ2-5; 10 bases align to TRBD2. Germline assignment: CDR1 LGHNA and CDR2 YSLEER. The CDR3 totals 13 residues. After removal of 8 bases from V and 4 bases from J, the junction contained 4 bases not matched to a gene. The CDR3 DNA reads TGCGCCAGCCTTGAGCGGGGGGGAGAGACCCAGTACTTC. This translates into CASLERGGETQYF.

The rearrangement joins TRBV6-2 or TRBV6-3 to TRBJ2-1; 9 bases match TRBD2. CDR1 is MNHEY and CDR2 is SVGEGT in the germline V gene. Trimming at V came to 8 bases and at J to 4 bases, leaving 9 bases not matched to a gene. CDR3 length: 15 residues. The chain's CDR3 is CASARSGSFYNEQFF. CDR3 bases: TGTGCCAGCGCCCGTAGCGGGAGTTTTTACAATGAGCAGTTCTTC.

In this sample, this clonotype turned up a few times. The chain is built from TRBV29-1 and TRBJ2-3, with 8 bases aligning to TRBD2. The V gene end was trimmed by 4 bases and the J gene end by 6 bases; junction bases not matched to a gene: 3. The CDR3 is 12 residues long. Germline lookup yields CDR1 SQVTM and CDR2 ANQGSEA. Here the CDR3 reads CSVGLAMDTQYF. The CDR3, as DNA: TGCAGCGTTGGACTAGCGATGGATACGCAGTATTTT.

This clonotype showed up many times. The genes are TRBV4-3 and TRBJ2-3; D gene ambiguous. The V gene's germline CDR1 is LGHNA and CDR2 YSLEER. The length of the CDR3 is 12 residues. Trimming shortened V by 1 base and J by 8 bases, and 7 bases separated the two germline ends. CDR3 bases: TGCGCCAGCAGCCAAGGTTCTAGTACGCAGTATTTT. Translation gives CASSQGSSTQYF.

At least ten counts were recorded for this clonotype. The J gene is TRBJ1-3, the V gene TRBV13; D may be TRBD1 (5 bases). Between the trimmed V and J ends, which lost 2 bases and 2 bases, there was a span of 10 bases. The CDR3 totals 15 residues. Germline loops: CDR1 PRHDT, CDR2 FYEKMQ (reference sequence). Here the CDR3 DNA reads TGTGCCAGCAGCTTATCTCAGGGCACTGGAAACACCATATATTTT. This gives the protein CASSLSQGTGNTIYF. Full variable domain (missing parts from reference TRBV13 and TRBJ1-3): AAGVIQSPRHLIKEKRETATLKCYPIPRHDTVYWYQQGPGQDPQFLISFYEKMQSDKGSIPDRFSAQQFSDYHSELNMSSLELGDSALYFCASSLSQGTGNTIYFGEGSWLTVV.

This clonotype was seen a handful of times. The chain combines TRBV9 with TRBJ1-4; weak D call: TRBD1 (5 bases). Trimming left V 3 bases short and J 7 bases short, with 16 bases between. Germline V lookup: CDR1 SGDLS, CDR2 YYNGEE. This CDR3 is 15 amino acids long. Here the CDR3 reads CASSATSGRGEKLFF. The CDR3 coding sequence is TGTGCCAGCAGCGCGACTTCAGGGCGGGGTGAAAAACTGTTTTTT.